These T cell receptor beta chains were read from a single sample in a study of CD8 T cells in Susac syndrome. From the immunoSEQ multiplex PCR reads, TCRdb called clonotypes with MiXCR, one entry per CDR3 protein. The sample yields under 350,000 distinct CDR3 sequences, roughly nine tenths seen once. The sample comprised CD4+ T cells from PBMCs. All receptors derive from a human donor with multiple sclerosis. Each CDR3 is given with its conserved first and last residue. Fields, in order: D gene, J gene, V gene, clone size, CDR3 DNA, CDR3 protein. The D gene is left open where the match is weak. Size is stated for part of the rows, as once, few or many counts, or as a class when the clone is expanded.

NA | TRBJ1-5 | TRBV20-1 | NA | TGCAGTGCTAGCGGGGGTCCACAGCCCCAGCATTTT | CSASGGPQPQHF
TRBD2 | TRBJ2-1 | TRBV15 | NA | TGTGCCACCAGCAGAGATCCAGCGGGAGTAAGCTCCTACAATGAGCAGTTCTTC | CATSRDPAGVSSYNEQFF
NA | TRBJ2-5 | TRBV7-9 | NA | TGTGCCAGCAGCTTAACTGAACGCCCGGGGACCCAGTACTTC | CASSLTERPGTQYF
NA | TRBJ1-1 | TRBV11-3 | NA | TGTGCCAGCAGCTTAGTGGACAGTGGAGCTTTCTTT | CASSLVDSGAFF
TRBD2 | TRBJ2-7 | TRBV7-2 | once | TGTGCCAGCAGCTTAGTTAGCGGGGGCAGCTACGAGCAGTACTTC | CASSLVSGGSYEQYF
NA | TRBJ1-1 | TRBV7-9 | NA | TGTGCCAGCAGCTTAGGCAATACTTTGGGAGCTTTCTTT | CASSLGNTLGAFF
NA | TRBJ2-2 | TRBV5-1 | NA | TGCGCCAGCACATACAGCGCCGGGGAGCTGTTTTTT | CASTYSAGELFF
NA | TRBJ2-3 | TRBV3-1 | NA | TGTGCCAGCAGCCAAGATCTAGGCACAGATACGCAGTATTTT | CASSQDLGTDTQYF
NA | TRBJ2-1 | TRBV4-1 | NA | TGCGCCAGCAGCCAAGATCGTCAGTACCCCTACAATGAGCAGTTCTTC | CASSQDRQYPYNEQFF
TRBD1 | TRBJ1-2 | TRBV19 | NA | TGTGCCAGTAGTAACCAGGGGGTTGGCTATGGCTACACCTTC | CASSNQGVGYGYTF
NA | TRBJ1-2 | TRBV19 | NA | TGTGCCAGTAGTTCAAGGGACGGCTATGGCTACACCTTC | CASSSRDGYGYTF
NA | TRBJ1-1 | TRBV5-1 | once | TGCGCCAGCAGCTTGGCCCTGGGCGCTGAAGCTTTCTTT | CASSLALGAEAFF
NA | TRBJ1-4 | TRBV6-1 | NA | TGTGCCAGCAGTGATAAGAGGACGGCTACAACTAATGAAAAACTGTTTTTT | CASSDKRTATTNEKLFF
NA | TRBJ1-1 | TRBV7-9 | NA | TGTGCCAGCAGCCTCTACGGTAACACTGAAGCTTTCTTT | CASSLYGNTEAFF
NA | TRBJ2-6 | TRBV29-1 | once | TGCAGCGTTCAAACGAGGGGGTCCTCTGGGGCCAACGTCCTGACTTTC | CSVQTRGSSGANVLTF
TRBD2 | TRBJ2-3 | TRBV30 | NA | TGTGCCTGGAGCGAAGAACTAGCGGCTACAGATACGCAGTATTTT | CAWSEELAATDTQYF
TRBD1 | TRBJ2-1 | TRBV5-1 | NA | TGCGCCAGCAGCTGGGGGACAGGGATCAATGAGCAGTTCTTC | CASSWGTGINEQFF
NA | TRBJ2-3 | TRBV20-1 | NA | TGCAGTGCTAGAGATTGGGGCCGGGGGAGCCCAGATACGCAGTATTTT | CSARDWGRGSPDTQYF
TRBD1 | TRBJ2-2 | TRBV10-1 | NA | TGCGCCAGCAGCGAGTCAAGGGGGCAAGCGATAGGGAAGCTGTTTTTT | CASSESRGQAIGKLFF
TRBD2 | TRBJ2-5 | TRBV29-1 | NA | TGCAGCGTTGAACCGGGGACTAGCGGGACTGGGCAGGAGACCCAGTACTTC | CSVEPGTSGTGQETQYF
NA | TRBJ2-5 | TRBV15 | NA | TGTGCCACCAGCAGAGAAAGGGGGACCCAATCCCAGACCCAGTACTTC | CATSRERGTQSQTQYF
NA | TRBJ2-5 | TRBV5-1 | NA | TGCGCCAGCAGCTTGGGGGCCGGACAGCAAGAGACCCAGTACTTC | CASSLGAGQQETQYF
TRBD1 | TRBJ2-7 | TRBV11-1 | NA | TGTGCCAGCAGCTTTGTAGACAGGGCGGCCCACGAGCAGTACTTC | CASSFVDRAAHEQYF
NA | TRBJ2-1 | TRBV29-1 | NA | TGCAGCGTTTCCCCCCAAGGCAATGAGCAGTTCTTC | CSVSPQGNEQFF
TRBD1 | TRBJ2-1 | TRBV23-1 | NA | TGCGCCAGCAGTAAGGGACAGGGGGGAAATGAGCAGTTCTTC | CASSKGQGGNEQFF
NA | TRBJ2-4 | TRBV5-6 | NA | TGTGCCAGCAGCTTACGGGAAAACATTCAGTACTTC | CASSLRENIQYF
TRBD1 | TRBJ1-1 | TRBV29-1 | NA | TGCAGCGTCTCAGGACAGGGGCGGACTGAAGCTTTCTTT | CSVSGQGRTEAFF
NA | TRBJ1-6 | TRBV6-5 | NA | TGTGCCAGCAGCCCGCAGGGGATCGGATCACCCCTCCACTTT | CASSPQGIGSPLHF